These 25 T cell receptor beta chains came from one sample sequenced in a study of post-analysis software for immune sequencing data. These TCRs are of unknown antigen specificity. Carried by the TCR beta cDNA libraries were unique molecular identifiers. TCRdb reanalysed the PCR reads using MiXCR and keeps one entry per CDR3 protein. The table records approximately 250,000 distinct CDR3 sequences, 36% of them present only once. General study points: The five TRBV segments detected at higher frequency in patients than in controls included TRBV5-6, TRBV5-1 and TRBV20-1.

Sequenced: blood. These TCRs come from a girl aged 5-17 years with multiple sclerosis.

This clonotype was recorded at least ten times. In DNA, the CDR3 is TGCGCCAGCGGGAAGCGGGTTCTCTCCTACAATGAGCAGTTCTTC. Translation gives CASGKRVLSYNEQFF. V is TRBV5-1 and J is TRBJ2-1, with D possibly TRBD2 on 6 matching bases. The germline gives CDR1 SGHRS, CDR2 YFSETQ. With 7 bases removed from V and 0 bases from J, the gap between germline ends came to 14 bases. The CDR3 runs to 15 residues.

In DNA form, the CDR3 reads TGTGCCAGCAGTTTCGGGATGGTGACTGAAGCTTTCTTT. This codes for CASSFGMVTEAFF. The rearrangement joins TRBV12-3 or TRBV12-4 to TRBJ1-1, with D hard to call. Trimming left V 3 bases short and J 5 bases short, with 10 bases between. This CDR3 spans 13 amino acids.

Ten or more counts support this clonotype. The genes are TRBV20-1 and TRBJ2-5; TRBD2 aligns across 8 bases. The trim removed 0 bases at V and 1 base at J, leaving 4 bases unmatched. The CDR3 sequence is 15 residues long. The germline CDR1 and CDR2 sequences are DFQATT and SNEGSKA (reference sequence). This CDR3 reads CSARERTSGQETQYF. DNA of the CDR3: TGCAGTGCTAGAGAGAGAACTAGCGGCCAAGAGACCCAGTACTTC.

This clonotype was observed at least ten times. The chain joins TRBV29-1 to TRBJ1-1; no clear D. The length of the CDR3 is 14 residues. Trimming stripped 6 bases from V and 6 bases from J, with 20 bases between. Germline loops: CDR1 SQVTM, CDR2 ANQGSEA. The CDR3 region has the DNA TGCAGCGTATCCCGCCGTGCGGCGGCCCCTGAAGCTTTCTTT. Translating it yields CSVSRRAAAPEAFF.

This clonotype was found many times. This chain connects TRBV11-2 to TRBJ2-1, with TRBD2 matching 11 bases. V lost 4 bases to trimming and J lost 4 bases; unmatched junction nucleotides: 6. The CDR3 is 16 residues long. CDR1 is SGHAT, CDR2 FQNNGV, per germline. The chain's CDR3 is CASSSASGGWYNEQFF. The CDR3 DNA follows: TGTGCCAGCAGCTCTGCTAGCGGGGGGTGGTACAATGAGCAGTTCTTC.

Comments on this clonotype: A much more abundant neighbour one base away suggests this may be a read error. The chain couples TRBV6-5 to TRBJ2-1, with TRBD1 matching 10 bases. The J call may be mistaken, given a closer DNA end match to TRBJ2-7. This CDR3 is built from 15 residues. In germline, CDR1 is MNHEY, CDR2 SVGAGI. The CDR3 sequence: CASRGGQGSYNEQYF. CDR3 nucleotides: TGTGCCAGCAGGGGGGGACAGGGGTCCTACAATGAGCAGTACTTC.

About this clonotype: With a much larger clone just one base away, this may be a read error. The chain couples TRBV12-3 or TRBV12-4 to TRBJ2-3; D may match TRBD1 or TRBD2 (6 bases each). CDR3 length: 13 residues. CDR3 DNA: TGTGCCAGCAGTCCTTGGGGGGCAGATGCGCAGTATTTT. It translates to CASSPWGADAQYF.

This clonotype was observed many times. The rearrangement uses TRBV28 and TRBJ2-3; D unclear. Trimming took 2 bases from V and 4 from J, leaving 7 bases between them. The CDR3 runs 13 residues. Germline V gives CDR1 MDHEN, CDR2 SYDVKM. This CDR3 reads CASSLRSADTQYF. The CDR3 region has the DNA TGTGCCAGCAGTTTACGGTCAGCAGATACGCAGTATTTT.

This clonotype has ten or more counts. V usage is TRBV3-1 and J usage is TRBJ1-1; D not certain. Trimming pared 0 bases from V and 1 base from J, leaving 9 bases between. The CDR3 has 15 residues. Germline V gives CDR1 LGHDT, CDR2 YNNKEL (reference sequence). CDR3 residues: CASSQDSRSNTEAFF. DNA of the CDR3: TGTGCCAGCAGCCAAGATTCCAGGTCGAACACTGAAGCTTTCTTT.

This clonotype has a count of ten or more. The chain has TRBV6-5 and TRBJ1-2, with a weak D call TRBD1 (5 bases). Germline V CDR1 and CDR2: MNHEY, SVGAGI. This CDR3 has 16 amino acids. The V gene lost 0 bases and the J gene lost 5 bases, with 16 bases spanning the gap. For the CDR3, the DNA is TGTGCCAGCAGTTACTCGGGGGTTCAGATCCAATATGGCTACACCTTC. Its protein product is CASSYSGVQIQYGYTF.

This clonotype was counted ten times or more. This chain connects TRBV6-5 to TRBJ2-5, with D unresolved. V gave up 0 bases and J gave up 1 base, with 12 bases separating them. Looked up from germline, CDR1 is MNHEY and CDR2 is SVGAGI. CDR3 size: 16 residues. The CDR3 DNA reads TGTGCCAGCAGTTACTCTTCACGCAGCTTCCAAGAGACCCAGTACTTC. Amino acid sequence: CASSYSSRSFQETQYF.

This clonotype appeared many times. The CDR3 coding sequence is TGCGCCAGCAGCCCGGGACTAGCGGGATTTAATGAGCAGTTCTTC. Translation: CASSPGLAGFNEQFF. The chain employs TRBV5-1 and TRBJ2-1, with 13 bases aligning to TRBD2. V was pared by 4 bases and J by 7 bases, with 5 bases of the junction left unmatched. Germline V lookup: CDR1 SGHRS, CDR2 YFSETQ. The CDR3 covers 15 residues.

This clonotype was observed many times. This chain uses TRBV10-2 with TRBJ1-1, with 7 bases fitting TRBD1. The CDR3 has 20 amino acids. J lost 3 bases, V lost 0 bases, and 19 bases had no gene match. Germline lookup yields CDR1 WSHSY and CDR2 SAAADI. The CDR3 region is CASSESPRGGGLPWDTEAFF. DNA of the CDR3: TGCGCCAGCAGTGAGTCTCCCCGCGGAGGGGGCCTCCCGTGGGACACTGAAGCTTTCTTT.

The chain has TRBV4-2 and TRBJ2-5; 10 bases agree with TRBD2. The V gene's germline CDR1 is LGHNA and CDR2 YNFKEQ. Trimming cost V 1 base and J 3 bases; bases outside gene matches: 8. This CDR3 is built from 17 residues. CDR3 sequence (DNA): TGTGCCAGCAGCCAAGGGGGAGCGGGGGGGCTTGAAGAGACCCAGTACTTC. It specifies CASSQGGAGGLEETQYF.

This clonotype was observed many times. J is TRBJ1-5 and V is TRBV4-1; D gene unclear. This CDR3 has 14 residues. In germline, CDR1 is MGHRA, CDR2 YSYEKL. Trimming removed 0 bases at V and 2 bases at J, with 5 bases between. The CDR3 DNA follows: TGCGCCAGCAGCCAAGAGGGAGGCAATCAGCCCCAGCATTTT. Its translation is CASSQEGGNQPQHF.

Remarks on this clonotype: An end of the junction does not agree with germline; a read error may underlie this. The chain uses TRBV10-3 and TRBJ2-7; TRBD1 might be the D (5 bases). The CDR3 covers 11 residues. CDR1 is ENHRY and CDR2 is SYGVKD in the germline V gene. Here the CDR3 reads CASRVSYERYF. The CDR3 DNA sequence: TGTGCCAGCAGGGTCTCCTACGAGCGGTACTTC.

In this sample, this clonotype turned up a few times. The chain joins TRBV28 to TRBJ2-5; 13 nucleotides agree with TRBD2. Germline assignment: CDR1 MDHEN and CDR2 SYDVKM. This CDR3 comprises 21 residues. The trim removed 4 bases at V and 1 base at J, leaving 18 bases unmatched. CDR3 sequence (DNA): TGTGCCAGCAGTTCTATCCCCGGGACTAGCGGGAATGGATACTTCCAAGAGACCCAGTACTTC. Protein sequence: CASSSIPGTSGNGYFQETQYF.

The chain links TRBV5-1 to TRBJ1-1; 9 nucleotides agree with TRBD1. This CDR3 is 15 amino acids long. CDR1 SGHRS and CDR2 YFSETQ come from the germline V gene. The V and J ends lost 0 bases and 7 bases, in that order; junction bases with no gene match: 7. This CDR3 is CASSLGRTGVGEAFF. The CDR3 coding sequence is TGCGCCAGCAGCTTGGGGCGGACAGGGGTAGGTGAAGCTTTCTTT.

This clonotype occurred many times. The chain couples TRBV7-9 to TRBJ2-5; D may be TRBD1 or TRBD2 (5 bases each). Per the germline V gene, CDR1 is SEHNR and CDR2 is FQNEAQ (reference sequence). The CDR3 length is 15 residues. Trimming took 5 bases from V and 2 from J, leaving 15 bases between them. The CDR3 spells CASSRLGRAQETQYF. CDR3 in DNA: TGTGCCAGCAGCCGTCTGGGACGAGCACAAGAGACCCAGTACTTC.

This clonotype was found many times. The V and J genes are TRBV20-1 and TRBJ1-1; D unresolved. V was trimmed by 1 base and J by 8 bases, leaving 5 bases between them. The CDR3 has 10 residues. Germline CDR1 and CDR2: DFQATT and SNEGSKA (reference sequence). CDR3 sequence: CSARVVEAFF. In DNA form, the CDR3 reads TGCAGTGCTAGAGTGGTGGAAGCTTTCTTT.

This clonotype occurred many times. The rearrangement joins TRBV7-3 to TRBJ2-1; possibly TRBD2 for D (6 bases). Trimming removed 2 bases at V and 6 bases at J, with 11 bases between. The CDR3 consists of 14 residues. Germline lookup yields CDR1 SGHTA and CDR2 FQGTGA. As DNA, the CDR3 is TGTGCCAGCAGCTTACCCACTAGCCGCAATGAGCAGTTCTTC. It encodes CASSLPTSRNEQFF.

This clonotype was recorded many times. The gene calls are TRBV6-5 and TRBJ1-6; 9 bases agree with TRBD1. CDR1 is MNHEY and CDR2 is SVGAGI in the germline V gene. The CDR3 runs 17 residues. With 0 bases clipped from V and 6 bases from J, the junction kept 6 bases outside the gene matches. As DNA, the CDR3 is TGTGCCAGCAGTTACTCGCTCGGGGGACAGGGTAATTCACCCCTCCACTTT. It codes for CASSYSLGGQGNSPLHF.

This chain uses TRBV4-1 with TRBJ1-6; D is possibly TRBD1 (6 bases). In germline, CDR1 is MGHRA, CDR2 YSYEKL. V was clipped by 1 base and J by 0 bases, with 7 bases between them. CDR3 length: 16 residues. CDR3 sequence (DNA): TGCGCCAGCAGCCAAGGAGGGGGCTCCTATAATTCACCCCTCCACTTT. Translated, it gives CASSQGGGSYNSPLHF.

This clonotype came up a few times. V and J are TRBV7-3 and TRBJ1-1; a possible D gene is TRBD1 (6 bases). The CDR3 runs to 13 residues. CDR1 and CDR2 from the germline V gene are SGHTA and FQGTGA. V dropped 2 bases and J dropped 9 bases, with 13 bases sitting between them. DNA of the CDR3: TGTGCCAGCAGCTTAGGGGGCGCGGATAAAGCTTTCTTT. This codes for CASSLGGADKAFF.

The CDR3 loop reads CASSQRYYGYTF. The CDR3 DNA follows: TGTGCCAGCAGCCAGAGATACTATGGCTACACCTTC. The chain combines TRBV28 with TRBJ1-2; D not resolved. Trimming shortened V by 6 bases and J by 3 bases, and 8 bases separated the two germline ends. The CDR3 length is 12 residues. Germline CDR1 is MDHEN and CDR2 is SYDVKM.